The rows below give T cell receptor beta chains drawn from one sample of a study of T cell responses to AZD1222 COVID-19 vaccine. Some clones are missing from TCRdb's copy, which holds only in-frame ones; the method was immunoSEQ multiplex PCR. The table includes 140,000 to 150,000 clones, 80% to 95% detected once. The sample in question was peripheral blood, obtained 28 days after the second AZD1222 dose. The receptors derive from an adult who received the AZD1222 COVID-19 vaccine. CDR3s include the opening cysteine and the closing phenylalanine or tryptophan. Each record gives: V gene, D gene, J gene, clone size, CDR3 protein, CDR3 DNA. A D gene is named only where the DNA matches it firmly. Size values are once, few and many counts, or a class for expanded clones, and some rows have none.

TRBV7-6	TRBD2	TRBJ2-1	NA	CASSLEGLAGVHNEQFF	TGTGCCAGCAGCTTAGAGGGACTAGCGGGAGTCCACAATGAGCAGTTCTTC
TRBV11-3	TRBD2	TRBJ2-3	NA	CASSPGLAASTDTQYF	TGTGCCAGCAGTCCGGGACTAGCAGCTAGCACAGATACGCAGTATTTT
TRBV6-2/TRBV6-3	TRBD1	TRBJ1-1	NA	CASSYGDRPMNTEAFF	TGTGCCAGCAGTTACGGGGACAGGCCCATGAACACTGAAGCTTTCTTT
TRBV2	NA	TRBJ2-1	NA	CASRSGTASYNEQFF	TGTGCCAGCAGGTCCGGGACCGCCTCCTACAATGAGCAGTTCTTC
TRBV3-1/TRBV3-2	NA	TRBJ2-1	NA	CASSQVDEQFF	TGTGCCAGCAGCCAAGTCGATGAGCAGTTCTTC
TRBV19	TRBD1	TRBJ1-2	NA	CASSMMTGVSGYTF	TGTGCCAGTAGTATGATGACAGGGGTTAGTGGCTACACCTTC
TRBV11-3	NA	TRBJ2-5	NA	CASSLAATQETQYF	TGTGCCAGCAGCTTAGCCGCGACCCAAGAGACCCAGTACTTC
TRBV6-5	NA	TRBJ1-2	NA	CASSYTPAGSAGYTF	TGTGCCAGCAGTTACACACCCGCCGGGAGCGCTGGCTACACCTTC
TRBV19	NA	TRBJ2-1	NA	CATRRGSSYNEQFF	TGTGCCACCCGTCGGGGCAGCTCCTACAATGAGCAGTTCTTC
TRBV7-2	TRBD2	TRBJ2-7	NA	CASSAGVWYEQYF	TGTGCCAGCAGCGCGGGAGTCTGGTACGAGCAGTACTTC
TRBV20-1	NA	TRBJ2-7	once	CSARYAYEQYF	TGCAGTGCTAGGTATGCTTACGAGCAGTACTTC
TRBV6-2/TRBV6-3	TRBD2	TRBJ2-1	NA	CASSYSTGGRTLF	TGTGCCAGCAGTTACTCGACGGGAGGGAGGACGCTCTTC
TRBV6-5	NA	TRBJ1-2	NA	CATWGSESRGYTF	TGTGCCACGTGGGGGAGTGAGAGTAGGGGCTACACCTTC
TRBV27	NA	TRBJ1-5	NA	CASKPDQGNQPQHF	TGTGCCAGCAAACCGGACCAGGGCAATCAGCCCCAGCATTTT
TRBV5-6	NA	TRBJ1-2	NA	CASSWDTNYGYTF	TGTGCCAGCAGCTGGGATACTAACTATGGCTACACCTTC
TRBV9	TRBD2	TRBJ2-2	NA	CASSVASGNTGELFF	TGTGCCAGCAGCGTAGCTAGCGGGAACACCGGGGAGCTGTTTTTT
TRBV7-8	TRBD2	TRBJ2-5	NA	CASSLGALAAGTQYF	TGTGCCAGCAGCTTAGGGGCTCTAGCGGCCGGGACCCAGTACTTC
TRBV12-3/TRBV12-4	NA	TRBJ1-1	NA	CASRPSNTEAFF	TGTGCCAGCAGACCCTCGAACACTGAAGCTTTCTTT
TRBV20-1	NA	TRBJ1-2	NA	CSASTRNGYTF	TGCAGTGCTAGTACTCGGAATGGCTACACCTTC
TRBV12-3/TRBV12-4	NA	TRBJ1-1	NA	CASSRDIGAFF	TGTGCCAGCAGTAGGGACATAGGGGCTTTCTTT
TRBV21-1	NA	TRBJ2-7	NA	CASSPQVPGLAGAYEQYF	TGTGCCAGCAGCCCTCAAGTCCCGGGACTAGCGGGAGCCTACGAGCAGTACTTC
TRBV18	NA	TRBJ2-3	NA	CASSHGGGTPDTQYF	TGTGCCAGCTCACATGGGGGTGGTACCCCAGATACGCAGTATTTT
TRBV5-1	NA	TRBJ1-2	NA	CASRDPGVGNYGYTF	TGCGCCAGCCGCGATCCAGGGGTGGGCAACTATGGCTACACCTTC
TRBV7-2	NA	TRBJ1-6	NA	CASSLDRQAQPLHF	TGTGCCAGCAGCTTAGATCGGCAGGCCCAACCCCTCCACTTT
TRBV24-1	TRBD1	TRBJ2-1	NA	CATGTEINEQFF	TGTGCCACCGGGACAGAAATCAATGAGCAGTTCTTC
TRBV5-6	NA	TRBJ1-6	NA	CASSLVSVGSNSPLHF	TGTGCCAGCAGCCTTGTCAGTGTGGGTTCTAATTCACCCCTCCACTTT
TRBV30	TRBD1	TRBJ2-7	few	CAWSYGTGWEQYF	TGTGCCTGGAGTTACGGGACAGGGTGGGAGCAGTACTTC
TRBV9	TRBD1	TRBJ2-2	NA	CASSAGTGVTGELFF	TGTGCCAGCAGCGCCGGGACAGGGGTCACCGGGGAGCTGTTTTTT
TRBV5-4	NA	TRBJ2-7	NA	CASSLEWPSSYEQYF	TGTGCCAGCAGCTTGGAGTGGCCGAGCTCCTACGAGCAGTACTTC
TRBV6-2/TRBV6-3	NA	TRBJ1-5	NA	CASSSGAIEESNQPQHF	TGTGCCAGCAGTTCTGGGGCAATTGAGGAAAGCAATCAGCCCCAGCATTTT
TRBV27	NA	TRBJ1-4	NA	CASSFYGGRVEKLFF	TGTGCCAGCAGTTTCTACGGGGGGCGGGTTGAAAAACTGTTTTTT
TRBV3-1/TRBV3-2	NA	TRBJ1-2	few	CASSQVAANYGYTF	TGTGCCAGCAGCCAAGTCGCAGCTAACTATGGCTACACCTTC
TRBV24-1	NA	TRBJ2-3	NA	CATARDPRDTQYF	TGTGCCACCGCCCGGGACCCCAGGGATACGCAGTATTTT
TRBV5-8	NA	TRBJ1-1	NA	CASSPGPPEAFF	TGTGCCAGCAGCCCAGGGCCCCCTGAAGCTTTCTTT
TRBV11-2	NA	TRBJ1-5	NA	CASSLAGPPQHF	TGTGCCAGCAGCTTAGCTGGTCCGCCCCAGCATTTT
TRBV7-2	TRBD1	TRBJ1-5	NA	CASSFWTGEGNQPQHF	TGTGCCAGCAGCTTCTGGACAGGGGAGGGAAATCAGCCCCAGCATTTT
TRBV6-5	TRBD1	TRBJ1-1	NA	CASSYSRQGYTEAFF	TGTGCCAGCAGTTACTCGAGACAGGGCTACACTGAAGCTTTCTTT
TRBV4-3	TRBD1	TRBJ1-1	once	CASSQEGQLQGGAFF	TGCGCCAGCAGCCAAGAGGGACAGCTCCAGGGGGGTGCTTTCTTT
TRBV6-6	TRBD1	TRBJ1-2	NA	CASYDRGPNYGYTF	TGTGCCAGCTATGACAGGGGCCCTAACTATGGCTACACCTTC
TRBV29-1	TRBD2	TRBJ2-7	NA	CSVQAVGRRYEQYF	TGCAGCGTTCAGGCGGTCGGGAGGCGGTACGAGCAGTACTTC
TRBV30	TRBD2	TRBJ2-1	once	CAWRGELAGRNEQFF	TGTGCCTGGAGGGGAGAACTAGCGGGACGTAATGAGCAGTTCTTC
TRBV2	TRBD1	TRBJ2-1	NA	CATAGQGAFEQFF	TGTGCCACGGCCGGACAGGGGGCTTTTGAGCAGTTCTTC
TRBV19	TRBD1	TRBJ2-7	NA	CASSRDRRSYEQYF	TGTGCCAGTAGTCGGGACAGGCGTTCCTACGAGCAGTACTTC
TRBV9	NA	TRBJ1-6	NA	CASSPRGGQSPLHF	TGTGCCAGCAGCCCGAGGGGGGGTCAGTCACCCCTCCACTTT
TRBV19	NA	TRBJ2-3	NA	CASSSQRSTDTQYF	TGTGCCAGTAGTAGCCAGCGAAGCACAGATACGCAGTATTTT
TRBV7-2	NA	TRBJ1-3	NA	CASSPWTAVPGNTIYF	TGTGCCAGCAGCCCTTGGACCGCAGTCCCTGGAAACACCATATATTTT
TRBV27	NA	TRBJ2-3	NA	CASRSTSTDTQYF	TGTGCCAGCCGCTCCACTAGCACAGATACGCAGTATTTT
TRBV21-1	NA	TRBJ2-3	NA	CASSPKGGQLTDTQYF	TGTGCCAGCAGCCCAAAGGGGGGACAGCTCACAGATACGCAGTATTTT
TRBV2	NA	TRBJ1-2	NA	CASVNGVRFYGYTF	TGTGCCAGCGTGAACGGGGTCCGGTTTTATGGCTACACCTTC
TRBV5-1	NA	TRBJ2-2	once	CASSLVLAGGELFF	TGCGCCAGCAGCTTGGTTCTAGCTGGCGGGGAGCTGTTTTTT
TRBV5-1	NA	TRBJ1-3	NA	CASSLGTAADTIYF	TGCGCCAGCAGCTTGGGGACCGCGGCTGACACCATATATTTT
TRBV10-2	NA	TRBJ2-7	NA	CASTQGGGGEQYF	TGCGCCAGCACTCAAGGAGGGGGGGGCGAGCAGTACTTC
TRBV5-1	TRBD2	TRBJ2-7	once	CASSLALADYSYEQYF	TGCGCCAGCAGCTTGGCCCTAGCGGACTACTCCTACGAGCAGTACTTC
TRBV2	NA	TRBJ2-1	NA	CASRETREPPGFF	TGTGCCAGCAGGGAAACTAGAGAACCTCCGGGTTTCTTC
TRBV29-1	NA	TRBJ1-1	NA	CSGVPGVTFEAFF	TGCAGCGGTGTCCCAGGGGTTACCTTTGAAGCTTTCTTT